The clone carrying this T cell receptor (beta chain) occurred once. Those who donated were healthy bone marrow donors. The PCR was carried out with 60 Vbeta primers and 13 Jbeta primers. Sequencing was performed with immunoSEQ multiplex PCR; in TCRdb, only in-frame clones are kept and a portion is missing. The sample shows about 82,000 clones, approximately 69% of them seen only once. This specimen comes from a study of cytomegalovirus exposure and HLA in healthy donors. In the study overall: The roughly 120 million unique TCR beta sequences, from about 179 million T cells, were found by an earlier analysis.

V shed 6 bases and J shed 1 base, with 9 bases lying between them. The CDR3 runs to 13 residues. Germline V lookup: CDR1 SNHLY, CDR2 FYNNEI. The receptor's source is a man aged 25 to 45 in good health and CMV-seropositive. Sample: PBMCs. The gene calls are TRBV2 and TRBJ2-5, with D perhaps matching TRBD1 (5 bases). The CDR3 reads CASRGVTQETQYF. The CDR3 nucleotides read TGTGCCAGCAGAGGGGTGACCCAAGAGACCCAGTACTTC.